This TCR beta chain was recorded in a study of regulatory T cells in long-lasting Graves disease. With iRepertoire HTBI primers and Arm-PCR of CDR3 regions, TCR beta libraries were built. MiXCR was run by TCRdb on the multiplex PCR reads, yielding one entry per CDR3 protein. Here the sample spans roughly 500,000 distinct CDR3 sequences, 12% being singletons. Stated time point: newly diagnosed GD, antithyroid drugs for less than 3 months. PBMC RNA served as the TCR library source. This clonotype occurred many times. The CDR3 loop spans 16 amino acids. Trimming at V came to 5 bases and at J to 3 bases, leaving 11 bases not matched to a gene. These data also formed part of another study, on T cells in Graves' hyperthyroidism and ophthalmopathy. In that study: A set of HTBI primers served as the primers for a first-round RT-PCR of the TCR CDR3.

The source material was peripheral blood mononuclear cells (PBMCs), sampled at new diagnosis, from a patient treated with antithyroid drugs. This sequence joins TRBV12-3 or TRBV12-4 and TRBJ2-7; 9 nucleotides match TRBD1. This TCR came from a young woman with Graves disease. The CDR3 bases are TGTGCCAGCAGTGGAGACCTGGGACAGGGTCGCTACGAGCAGTACTTC. It yields the protein CASSGDLGQGRYEQYF.